The source of this T cell receptor (beta chain) is a study of tumor-infiltrating lymphocytes in primary liver carcinoma (TCRdb year 2017). As for the study more broadly: Surgical resection was performed in China between late 2015 and early 2016 on four or five patients with histopathologically diagnosed primary liver carcinoma. The study combined TCRbeta repertoire sequencing, expression microarrays and whole-exome sequencing across five regions of each liver tumor, with adjacent normal tissue and blood. The tumors of the five patients were staged as T1-T3 N0M0, with maximum diameters ranging from 4.2 to 10 cm. TCRbeta repertoire sequencing covered about 35 specimens from 5 patients: some 25 tumor regions, 5 adjacent noncancerous liver tissues and 5 peripheral blood samples. Each sample produced about 3.65 to 7.13 million productive TCRbeta reads, and read depth showed no significant difference between tissue types. Repertoires from technical replicates were highly reproducible, with mean shared-clone rates approximately 0.92 and correlation coefficients above 0.98. Hepatocellular carcinoma (four) or combined HCC and intrahepatic cholangiocarcinoma (one) was present in the five patients, who were three men and two women aged 30 to 69 years. General findings and caveats noted by the study authors: Because sequencing covered only the TCR beta chain and unpaired alpha chains were not captured, true repertoire diversity is likely underestimated. The study included only four or five patients, and the authors note findings should be validated in a larger study. A significantly larger repertoire fraction was made up by the top 250 clones in tumors than in blood (p = 0.039). Repertoire overlap was higher between tumor regions (mean about 35%) than tumor-adjacent (approximately 17%) or tumor-blood (approximately 14%) pairs, consistent with antigen-driven expansion. Comparison of CD4+ and CD8+ T cell repertoires was precluded by the use of bulk unsorted samples.

Spanning cysteine to phenylalanine, the CDR3 consists of 13 amino acids. The read is trimmed to its CDR3 DNA, 39 bases read in frame from base 1. The germline V gene yields SGHAT for CDR1 and FQNNGV for CDR2. Using a constant-region primer and ProtoScript II reverse transcriptase, TCRbeta-specific cDNA was reverse-transcribed from roughly 460 ng total RNA. The TCRbeta libraries were prepared through three rounds of nested multiplex PCR following a slightly modified ARM-PCR procedure. The first two PCR rounds used multiplex TRBV1-TRBV30 forward primers with a Cbeta reverse primer, each for 10 cycles. Sample barcodes and Illumina adapters were added in a final 25-cycle PCR using Deep VentR polymerase. Before sequencing, amplicons of 200-500 bp were purified from gel using a QIAquick gel extraction kit. An Illumina HiSeq 2500 was used to sequence the TCRbeta amplicons, generating 250-bp paired-end reads. The original pipeline was this. Reads were quality-trimmed with Trimmomatic v0.33, and paired reads were merged with FLASH v1.2.11 to recover full CDR3 sequences. V, D and J germline segments were assigned to the rearranged TCRbeta sequences using MiGEC v1.2.1b. VDJtools v1.0.0 computed clonotype statistics and Shannon-Wiener diversity indices. Except for diversity analysis, only each sample's 250 most abundant clonotypes were used in subsequent analyses to reduce sampling bias. TCRdb trimmed the raw reads at Q25, called clones with MiXCR and kept productive beta chains. A single entry per CDR3 protein holds the most common genes and DNA from its merged rows. TCRdb assigned the V and J calls; the authors' analysis was not used. The sample contains fewer than 400,000 distinct CDR3 sequences, 50% to 70% of them found a single time. Roughly 9% of the sample rests with the top ten.

Blood RNA was extracted from unsorted whole blood using TRIzol reagent, and germline DNA was obtained with the DNeasy Blood & Tissue kit. At the time of sampling, the patients had chronic HBV infection and had not received any treatment. Before surgery, approximately 3.6 milliliters of peripheral blood were drawn into K2EDTA tubes. As to this clonotype: The clone's antigen remains unknown. One junction end does not reproduce the germline sequence, and a read error may be involved.

The TCR sequence derives from a man aged 35 to 55 with primary liver carcinoma and hepatitis B virus infection. The chain links TRBV11-2 with TRBJ2-1, with the D gene call left open. Sequenced material: peripheral blood. CDR3 region: CASSLETGDEQLF. The nucleotide sequence reads as follows: TGTGCTAGCAGCTTAGAAACTGGCGATGAGCAGCTCTTC.